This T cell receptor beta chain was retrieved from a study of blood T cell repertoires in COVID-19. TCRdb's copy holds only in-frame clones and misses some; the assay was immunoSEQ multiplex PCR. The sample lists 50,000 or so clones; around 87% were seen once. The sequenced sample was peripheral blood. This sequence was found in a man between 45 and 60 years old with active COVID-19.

This CDR3 reads CASSLEASGRSYEQYF. CDR3 DNA sequence: TGTGCCAGCAGCTTAGAAGCTAGCGGAAGATCCTACGAGCAGTACTTC. V is TRBV7-9 and J is TRBJ2-7; 7 nucleotides line up with TRBD2. V lost 1 base, J lost 1 base, and 7 bases stayed unmatched. Germline V gene lookup returns CDR1 SEHNR and CDR2 FQNEAQ (reference sequence). This CDR3 region has 16 residues.